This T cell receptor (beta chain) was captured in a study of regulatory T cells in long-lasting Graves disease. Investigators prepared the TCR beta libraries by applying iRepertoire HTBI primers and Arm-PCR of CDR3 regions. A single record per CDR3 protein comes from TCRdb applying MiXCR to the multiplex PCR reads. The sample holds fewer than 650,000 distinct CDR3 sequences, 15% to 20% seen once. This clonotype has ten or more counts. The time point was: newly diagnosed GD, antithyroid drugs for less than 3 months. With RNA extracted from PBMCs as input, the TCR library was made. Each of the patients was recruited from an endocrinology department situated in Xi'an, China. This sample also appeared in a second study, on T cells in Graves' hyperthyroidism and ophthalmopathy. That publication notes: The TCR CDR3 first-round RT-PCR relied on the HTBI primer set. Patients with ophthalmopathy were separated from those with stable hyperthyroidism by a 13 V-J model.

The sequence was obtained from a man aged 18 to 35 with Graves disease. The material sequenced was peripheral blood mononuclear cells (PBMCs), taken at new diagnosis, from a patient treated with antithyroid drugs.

CDR3 nucleotide sequence: TGTGCCAGCAGAAGGGACCCACAAGAGACCCAGTACTTC. Amino acids: CASRRDPQETQYF. V and J are TRBV2 and TRBJ2-5; D tentatively fits TRBD1 or TRBD2 (5 bases each). V lost 6 bases to trimming and J lost 2 bases, with 10 bases between them. This CDR3 is 13 amino acids long. The V gene's germline CDR1 is SNHLY and CDR2 FYNNEI.